A selection of T cell receptor beta chains follows, all from one sample in a study of blood T cell repertoires in COVID-19. Sequencing was performed with immunoSEQ multiplex PCR; in TCRdb, only in-frame clones are kept and a portion is missing. The table lists approximately 240,000 clones, around 90% of them singletons. Source material: peripheral blood. These receptors all come from a young woman who had recovered from COVID-19. Both conserved end residues are part of each CDR3. D genes are given only for firm matches. A clone size is listed for some rows: how often the clone was seen (once, few, many), or a class if it is expanded.

v_gene: TRBV4-3
d_gene: .
abundance: .
j_gene: TRBJ1-4
CDR3nt: TGCGCCAGCAGCCAAGAAGGCCGGGGGGAAAAACTGTTTTTT
CDR3aa: CASSQEGRGEKLFF

v_gene: TRBV19
d_gene: TRBD1
abundance: .
j_gene: TRBJ2-7
CDR3nt: TGTGCCAGTAGTATACACGGACAGGGAAGCGAGCAGTACTTC
CDR3aa: CASSIHGQGSEQYF

v_gene: TRBV7-2
d_gene: TRBD2
abundance: .
j_gene: TRBJ2-1
CDR3nt: TGTGCCAGCAGCTCTTCGTGGAGCGGGAGCTACAATGAGCAGTTCTTC
CDR3aa: CASSSSWSGSYNEQFF

v_gene: TRBV3-1/TRBV3-2
d_gene: TRBD2
abundance: .
j_gene: TRBJ2-1
CDR3nt: TGTGCCAGCAGCCAAGCTACTAGCGGGAGTAGGAATGAGCAGTTCTTC
CDR3aa: CASSQATSGSRNEQFF

v_gene: TRBV30
d_gene: .
abundance: .
j_gene: TRBJ1-1
CDR3nt: TGTGCCTGGAGTGAGGACGGAGGAAGGGCTGAAGCTTTCTTT
CDR3aa: CAWSEDGGRAEAFF

v_gene: TRBV10-1
d_gene: .
abundance: .
j_gene: TRBJ2-2
CDR3nt: TGCGCCAGCAGTGAGTCTTTAAGTCCTACTGGGGAGCTGTTTTTT
CDR3aa: CASSESLSPTGELFF

v_gene: TRBV1
d_gene: .
abundance: .
j_gene: TRBJ2-4
CDR3nt: TGCACCAGCAGTGAGAATCTAGCCAAAAACATTCAGTACTTC
CDR3aa: CTSSENLAKNIQYF

v_gene: TRBV4-1
d_gene: TRBD1
abundance: .
j_gene: TRBJ2-7
CDR3nt: TGCGCCAGCAGCCCAGGGGCGGCAGGGGGCGAGCAGTACTTC
CDR3aa: CASSPGAAGGEQYF

v_gene: TRBV29-1
d_gene: .
abundance: .
j_gene: TRBJ1-4
CDR3nt: TGCAGCGTTTACAGGGACCTTTCTGGCGAAAAACTGTTTTTT
CDR3aa: CSVYRDLSGEKLFF

v_gene: TRBV5-6
d_gene: TRBD1
abundance: .
j_gene: TRBJ2-3
CDR3nt: TGTGCCAGCAGCCTCCAGGGGACAGTTTCTTATACGCAGTATTTT
CDR3aa: CASSLQGTVSYTQYF

v_gene: TRBV5-8
d_gene: .
abundance: few
j_gene: TRBJ1-5
CDR3nt: TGTGCCAGCAGCTTGGTTGGAGGGGAACAGCCCCAGCATTTT
CDR3aa: CASSLVGGEQPQHF

v_gene: TRBV5-1
d_gene: .
abundance: few
j_gene: TRBJ2-7
CDR3nt: TGCGCCAGCAGCTTGACAACTACCTACGAGCAGTACTTC
CDR3aa: CASSLTTTYEQYF

v_gene: TRBV19
d_gene: TRBD1
abundance: few
j_gene: TRBJ2-1
CDR3nt: TGTGCCAGTAGTATTGAGGGGACAGACTACAATGAGCAGTTCTTC
CDR3aa: CASSIEGTDYNEQFF

v_gene: TRBV4-1
d_gene: .
abundance: .
j_gene: TRBJ1-3
CDR3nt: TGCGCCAGCAGCCAAGATGACAGTGGAACCAGAACCAATTTT
CDR3aa: CASSQDDSGTRTNF

v_gene: TRBV9
d_gene: .
abundance: .
j_gene: TRBJ1-1
CDR3nt: TGTGCCAGCAGCGGACCAGGACAGATGAACACTGAAGCTTTCTTT
CDR3aa: CASSGPGQMNTEAFF

v_gene: TRBV10-3
d_gene: TRBD2
abundance: .
j_gene: TRBJ2-7
CDR3nt: TGTGCCATCAGTGAGCGCGGGAGCGACTACGAGCAGTACTTC
CDR3aa: CAISERGSDYEQYF

v_gene: TRBV11-2
d_gene: .
abundance: .
j_gene: TRBJ1-5
CDR3nt: TGTGCCAGCAGCCCAGGACTCCTAGTTCAGCCCCAGCATTTT
CDR3aa: CASSPGLLVQPQHF